This TCR beta chain was documented in a study of CD8+ T cells in alopecia areata. Study conclusions and caveats: Tofacitinib significantly decreased scalp clonality and expanded CD8+ clones among top 100.

Notes on this clone: Its antigen is still unknown. At the DNA level, this CDR3 is encoded by other sequences in the same sample as well.

Treatment defined: oral pan-JAK inhibitor, 5-10 mg twice daily. Starting from PBMCs, sorting isolated CD4+ and CD8+ T cells. Once RNA had been extracted, it was reverse transcribed into cDNA to act as the sequencing template. The table came from immunoSEQ multiplex PCR; TCRdb's copy has only in-frame clones and leaves some out. The profile shows more than 110,000 clones, about four fifths of them singletons. Trimming removed 3 bases from V and 6 bases from J, with 5 bases in between. There are 12 residues in the CDR3. Germline V gene lookup returns CDR1 SEHNR and CDR2 FQNEAQ (reference sequence). The chain links TRBV7-9 to TRBJ2-2; D is undetermined. This sequence originates from a human donor with alopecia areata. This specimen consisted of CD8+ T cells sorted from blood, obtained at week 4, from a patient treated with tofacitinib. The CDR3 is CASSLGSGELFF. CDR3 coding DNA: TGTGCCAGCAGCTTGGGGTCCGGGGAGCTGTTTTTT.